This TCR beta chain derives from a study of blood T cell repertoires in COVID-19. At the level of the study: Specimens from acute and convalescent COVID-19 originated in the United States, Italy and Spain. PBMCs, B-cell-depleted T cells, or T cells provided the cDNA or gDNA that made up the material.

Trimming removed 4 bases at V and 2 bases at J, with 2 bases between. This CDR3 has 12 residues. Per the germline V gene, CDR1 is MNHEY and CDR2 is SMNVEV (reference sequence). In the original processing: Amplification from reference gene primers served as the basis for estimated nucleated cell counts. Profiled with immunoSEQ multiplex PCR; TCRdb holds only in-frame clones, not every one. The DNA gave D and trimming, while V, J and clone size come from that table. Among approximately 90,000 clones listed, 75% to 90% were seen once. Enrolled during active infection, Seattle patients were then followed longitudinally.

Sequencing was performed on peripheral blood. V and J are TRBV27 and TRBJ1-4; D not certain. The clonotype was recovered from a man in his sixties with COVID-19, enrolled during active disease. The CDR3: CASSSTNEKLFF. The CDR3, as DNA: TGTGCCAGCAGTTCGACTAATGAAAAACTGTTTTTT.